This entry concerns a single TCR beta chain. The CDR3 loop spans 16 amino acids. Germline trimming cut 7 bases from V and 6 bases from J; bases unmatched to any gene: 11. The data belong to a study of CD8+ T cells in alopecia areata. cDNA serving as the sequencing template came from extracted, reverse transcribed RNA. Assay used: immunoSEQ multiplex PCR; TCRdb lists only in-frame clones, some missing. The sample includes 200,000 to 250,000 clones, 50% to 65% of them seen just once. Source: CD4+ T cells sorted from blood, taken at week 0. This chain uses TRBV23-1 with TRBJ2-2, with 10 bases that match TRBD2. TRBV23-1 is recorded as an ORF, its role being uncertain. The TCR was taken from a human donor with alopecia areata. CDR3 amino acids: CASNHEPSGGAGELFF. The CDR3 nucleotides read TGCGCCAGCAACCACGAGCCTAGCGGGGGTGCCGGGGAGCTGTTTTTT.